This TCR beta chain was sequenced for a study of T cells after posttransplantation cyclophosphamide. Sequencing was performed with immunoSEQ multiplex PCR; in TCRdb, only in-frame clones are kept and a portion is missing. The sample yields 10,000 to 13,000 clones, approximately 86% seen once. Treatment was busulfan-fludarabine conditioning, a marrow graft, and cyclophosphamide on days +3 and +4. Study results and limitations: Donor CD8+ memory clones often dominated recipient blood repertoires at later times.

Trimming pared 5 bases from V and 13 bases from J, leaving 17 bases between. The CDR3 spans 12 residues. The germline CDR1 and CDR2 sequences are MNHEY and SVGAGI. Comment on this clone: Its antigen remains unknown.

This material consisted of CD4+ T cells sorted from PBMCs, taken after allogeneic stem cell transplant with posttransplant cyclophosphamide. This chain links TRBV6-5 with TRBJ1-2; D unclear. This clonotype was obtained from a male patient between 25 and 40 years old who received an allogeneic stem cell transplant from a related donor, was CMV-positive, and had acute GVHD only. Some of the T cells may derive from the graft donor. The CDR3 nucleotides are TGTGCCAGCAGTGAAGTTGGCCGTGGAGTCACCTTC. This gives the protein CASSEVGRGVTF.